The source of this TCR beta chain is a study of Tregs in tolerant kidney transplant recipients. Study conclusions and caveats: This study did not directly address biological reproducibility. Tregs expanded with activated donor B cells seemed most donor-specific. Few patients were studied, so findings need validation in larger groups.

This table comes from immunoSEQ multiplex PCR, and its TCRdb copy is limited to in-frame clones, with some not included. The sample has hundreds of thousands of clones; about 80% are singletons. Concerning this clone: Antigen: not known.

With V trimmed by 4 bases and J by 1 base, 8 bases remained unmatched. Per germline, CDR1 LNHDA and CDR2 SQIVND (reference sequence). The CDR3 length is 17 residues. V gene TRBV19 combines with J gene TRBJ1-1; 11 bases line up with TRBD1. The clonotype originates from a human donor in good health. Sequencing was performed on CD4+ T cells from blood. The CDR3 DNA follows: TGTGCCAGTAGTAGGACGGACAGGGGGCGTGGGAACACTGAAGCTTTCTTT. Protein sequence: CASSRTDRGRGNTEAFF.